A single sample is the source of the 15 T cell receptor beta chains below, sequenced in a study of T cells in Graves' hyperthyroidism and ophthalmopathy. There were TCR beta CDR3 regions amplified from RNA transcripts. The HTBI set primed first-round TCR CDR3 RT-PCR. TCRdb re-analysed the multiplex PCR reads in MiXCR, keeping a single row per CDR3 protein. The sample gives 700,000 to 950,000 distinct CDR3 sequences, over 35% of which show up once; less than 35% is in the top ten. Material: blood. The receptors originated from a woman in her forties with Graves' hyperthyroidism.

The sample holds a few counts of this clonotype. The chain couples TRBV5-1 to TRBJ2-5; 10 bases agree with TRBD1. This CDR3 is built from 14 residues. Germline values: CDR1 SGHRS, CDR2 YFSETQ. The ends lost 4 bases at V and 5 bases at J; junction bases unmatched: 5. CDR3 residues: CASSLWGQGETQYF. DNA for the CDR3: TGCGCCAGCAGCCTGTGGGGACAGGGGGAGACCCAGTACTTC.

The chain has TRBV6-5 and TRBJ1-1, with D uncertain. Looked up from germline, CDR1 is MNHEY and CDR2 is SVGAGI. Deletions cut 7 bases from V and 4 bases from J, with 13 bases between. The CDR3 length is 13 residues. The CDR3 DNA reads TGTGCCAGCATCCCGGGATACGGCACTGAAGCTTTCTTT. This gives the protein CASIPGYGTEAFF.

The chain recombines TRBV7-9 with TRBJ2-5, with 14 positions matching TRBD2. The CDR3 covers 16 residues. The V and J ends lost 5 bases and 7 bases, in that order; junction bases with no gene match: 9. CDR1 SEHNR and CDR2 FQNEAQ come from the germline V gene (reference sequence). CDR3 in amino acids: CASSPPGTSGRGTQYF. DNA for the CDR3: TGTGCCAGCAGCCCTCCCGGGACTAGCGGGAGAGGGACCCAGTACTTC.

CDR3 amino acids: CASSPQGRDNTGELFF. For the CDR3, the DNA is TGTGCCAGCAGCCCCCAGGGACGGGATAACACCGGGGAGCTGTTTTTT. The V call is TRBV6-2 or TRBV6-3, the J call TRBJ2-2; D could derive from TRBD1 or TRBD2 (5 bases each). Looked up from germline, CDR1 is MNHEY and CDR2 is SVGEGT. The CDR3 sequence is 16 residues long. V lost 6 bases, J lost 2 bases, and 16 bases lay in between.

As for this clonotype: A junction boundary mismatches the germline segment, possibly from a read error. The chain uses TRBV2 and TRBJ1-2, with D unresolved. Germline-derived CDR1 and CDR2 are SNHLY and FYNNEI. CDR3 size: 14 residues. CDR3 loop: CASSRYGPDYGYTF. As DNA, the CDR3 is TGCGCCAGCAGCCGATACGGGCCGGACTATGGCTACACCTTC.

The chain employs TRBV2 and TRBJ2-1; D unclear. Trimming took 5 bases from V and 6 from J, leaving 5 bases between them. CDR3 size: 11 residues. The germline gives CDR1 SNHLY, CDR2 FYNNEI. The CDR3 DNA sequence: TGTGCCAGCAGTCCTTCCAATGAGCAGTTCTTC. It is translated as CASSPSNEQFF.

A few counts support this clonotype. V and J are TRBV12-3 or TRBV12-4 and TRBJ2-7, with 9 bases aligning to TRBD2. The V gene end was trimmed by 6 bases and the J gene end by 2 bases; junction bases not matched to a gene: 8. The CDR3 length is 15 residues. CDR3 nucleotides: TGTGCCAGCAGCCGAACACGACTAGCGGCCTACGAGCAGTACTTC. Translated: CASSRTRLAAYEQYF.

The gene calls are TRBV6-5 and TRBJ1-3; D gene ambiguous. Germline V CDR1 and CDR2: MNHEY, SVGAGI. Deletions cut 6 bases from V and 0 bases from J, with 9 bases between. CDR3 length: 14 residues. CDR3 in amino acids: CASSRAASGNTIYF. As DNA, the CDR3 is TGTGCCAGCAGCCGAGCAGCCTCTGGAAACACCATATATTTT.

This clonotype has more than one count but fewer than ten. The chain uses TRBV13 and TRBJ1-3; D may be TRBD1 (5 bases). Trimming shortened V by 5 bases and J by 4 bases, and 12 bases separated the two germline ends. The germline V gene has CDR1 PRHDT and CDR2 FYEKMQ (reference sequence). The length of the CDR3 is 14 residues. The CDR3 loop reads CASSQPQGGNTIYF. The CDR3 DNA follows: TGTGCCAGCAGCCAACCTCAGGGAGGAAACACCATATATTTT.

This chain joins TRBV20-1 and TRBJ1-1; no clear D. Trimming cost V 7 bases and J 5 bases, with 11 bases left between them. The CDR3 length is 11 residues. Germline CDR1 is DFQATT and CDR2 is SNEGSKA (reference sequence). The CDR3 region is CSVPDGTEAFF. In nucleotides, the CDR3 is TGCAGTGTCCCGGATGGGACTGAAGCTTTCTTT.

The rearrangement links TRBV6-6 to TRBJ1-4; maybe TRBD1 (6 bases). Germline V gene lookup returns CDR1 MNHNY and CDR2 SVGAGI (reference sequence). V dropped 6 bases and J dropped 8 bases, with 19 bases sitting between them. The CDR3 has 15 residues. CDR3 residues: CASRGDTGSPEKLFF. CDR3 DNA sequence: TGTGCCAGCAGGGGGGACACCGGGTCCCCGGAAAAACTGTTTTTT.

CDR3 residues: CSAKRTQETQYF. Here the CDR3 DNA reads TGCAGTGCTAAAAGGACTCAAGAGACCCAGTACTTC. The V and J genes are TRBV20-1 and TRBJ2-5, with a weak D call TRBD2 (5 bases). CDR1 and CDR2 (germline): DFQATT, SNEGSKA (reference sequence). V was pared by 4 bases and J by 2 bases, with 8 bases between. This CDR3 comprises 12 residues.

This clonotype was detected a few times. This sequence may be a read error, since a much larger clone differs from it by one base. The chain combines TRBV2 with TRBJ1-5; no clear D. Germline assignment: CDR1 SNHLY and CDR2 FYNNEI. Trimming stripped 3 bases from V and 0 bases from J, with 15 bases between. The CDR3 has 17 amino acids. CDR3 sequence: CASSERLAGYSNQPQHF. Written as DNA, the CDR3 is TGTGCCAGCAGTGAGCGATTAGCGGGGTATAGCAATCAGCCCCAGCATTTT.

Many counts were recorded for this clonotype. The chain employs TRBV10-3 and TRBJ2-2, with D possibly matching TRBD2 (7 bases). The CDR3 has 15 residues. The germline V gene encodes CDR1 ENHRY and CDR2 SYGVKD. Trimming removed 8 bases from V and 1 base from J, with 14 bases in between. CDR3 region: CAILSAGQNTGELFF. DNA of the CDR3: TGTGCCATCCTCTCAGCGGGACAGAACACCGGGGAGCTGTTTTTT.

A few counts support this clonotype. The junction and the germline gene differ at one end; a read error may be behind it. The V and J genes are TRBV10-3 and TRBJ2-7; 7 nucleotides agree with TRBD2. Germline V lookup: CDR1 ENHRY, CDR2 SYGVKD. This CDR3 region has 13 residues. The CDR3 loop reads CASSVSGMYEQYF. The CDR3 DNA sequence: TGTGCCAGCAGTGTCAGCGGGATGTACGAGCAGTACTTC.